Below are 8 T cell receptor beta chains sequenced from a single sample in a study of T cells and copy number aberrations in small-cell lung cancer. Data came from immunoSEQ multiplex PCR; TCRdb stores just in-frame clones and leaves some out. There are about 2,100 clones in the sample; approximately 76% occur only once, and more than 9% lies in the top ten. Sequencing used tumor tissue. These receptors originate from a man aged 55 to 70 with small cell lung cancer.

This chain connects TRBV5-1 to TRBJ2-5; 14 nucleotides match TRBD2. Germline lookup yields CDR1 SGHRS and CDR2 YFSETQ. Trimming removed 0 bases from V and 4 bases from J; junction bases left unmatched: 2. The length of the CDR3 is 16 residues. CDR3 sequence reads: CASSLAGTSGGETQYF. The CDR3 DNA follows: TGCGCCAGCAGCTTGGCCGGGACTAGCGGGGGAGAGACCCAGTACTTC. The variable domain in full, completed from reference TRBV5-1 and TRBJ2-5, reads KAGVTQTPRYLIKTRGQQVTLSCSPISGHRSVSWYQQTPGQGLQFLFEYFSETQRNKGNFPGRFSGRQFSNSRSEMNVSTLELGDSALYLCASSLAGTSGGETQYFGPGTRLLVL.

CDR3 sequence reads: CATKSSASSYNEQFF. Here the CDR3 DNA reads TGTGCCACCAAATCTAGCGCCAGCTCCTACAATGAGCAGTTCTTC. The gene calls are TRBV19 and TRBJ2-1; possible D gene TRBD2, 6 bases. CDR3 length: 15 residues. Germline V lookup: CDR1 LNHDA, CDR2 SQIVND (reference sequence). Trimming removed 10 bases from V and 0 bases from J, with 16 bases in between.

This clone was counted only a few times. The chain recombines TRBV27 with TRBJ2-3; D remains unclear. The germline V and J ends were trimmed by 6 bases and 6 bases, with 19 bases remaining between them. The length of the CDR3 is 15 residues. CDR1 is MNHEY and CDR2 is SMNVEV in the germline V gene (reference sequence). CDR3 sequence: CASSDGMNPRDTQYF. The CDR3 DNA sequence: TGTGCCAGCAGCGATGGGATGAATCCGCGGGATACGCAGTATTTT.

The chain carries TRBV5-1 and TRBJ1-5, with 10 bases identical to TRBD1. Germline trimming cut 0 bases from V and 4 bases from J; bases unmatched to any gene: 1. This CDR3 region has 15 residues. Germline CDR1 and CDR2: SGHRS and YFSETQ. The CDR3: CASSLGQGANQPQHF. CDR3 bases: TGCGCCAGCAGCTTGGGACAGGGGGCGAATCAGCCCCAGCATTTT. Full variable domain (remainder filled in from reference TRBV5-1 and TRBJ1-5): KAGVTQTPRYLIKTRGQQVTLSCSPISGHRSVSWYQQTPGQGLQFLFEYFSETQRNKGNFPGRFSGRQFSNSRSEMNVSTLELGDSALYLCASSLGQGANQPQHFGDGTRLSIL.

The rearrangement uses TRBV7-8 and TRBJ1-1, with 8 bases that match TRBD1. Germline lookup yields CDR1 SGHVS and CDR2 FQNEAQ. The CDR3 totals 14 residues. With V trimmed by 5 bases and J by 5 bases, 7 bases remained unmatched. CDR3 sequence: CASSTRTGQTEAFF. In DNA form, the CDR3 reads TGTGCCAGCAGCACGAGGACAGGGCAGACTGAAGCTTTCTTT.

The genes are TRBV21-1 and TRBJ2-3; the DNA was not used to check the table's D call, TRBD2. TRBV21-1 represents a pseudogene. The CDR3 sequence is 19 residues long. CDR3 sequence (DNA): TGTGCCAGCAGCTACCGACTAGCGGGAGGGGAACTAAGGTCAGATACGCAGTATTTT. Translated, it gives CASSYRLAGGELRSDTQYF.

The CDR3 DNA sequence: TGTGCCAGCAGCATTAGGGACGGATACTACGAGCAGTACTTC. Translated: CASSIRDGYYEQYF. This rearrangement joins TRBV7-9 to TRBJ2-7, with D perhaps matching TRBD1 or TRBD2 (5 bases each). V lost 5 bases and J 3 bases, leaving 14 bases between the germline ends. The CDR3 totals 14 residues. CDR1 SEHNR and CDR2 FQNEAQ come from the germline V gene (reference sequence).

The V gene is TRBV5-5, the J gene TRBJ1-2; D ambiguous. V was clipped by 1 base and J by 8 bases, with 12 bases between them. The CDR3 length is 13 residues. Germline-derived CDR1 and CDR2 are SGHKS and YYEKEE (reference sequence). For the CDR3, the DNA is TGTGCCAGCAGCTTGTCGGGCGGTGGGGGCTACACCTTC. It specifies CASSLSGGGGYTF.